Below, 27 T cell receptor beta chains from the same sample are listed, as sequenced in a study of beta chain features in type 1 diabetes. Expressed TCRB transcripts got sequenced, as all isolated RNA was reverse transcribed. Clones were read by immunoSEQ multiplex PCR, and TCRdb kept only the in-frame ones, dropping some. This table has 500,000 to 650,000 clones, around 12% appearing once. Overall study results and limits: Moderately but significantly shorter TCRB CDR3s were found in Type 1 diabetes patients in all four CD4+ subsets.

No antigen has been identified for these receptors. The specimen was naive CD4+ T cells from blood. The receptors shown here come from a young man with type 1 diabetes.

The V and J genes are TRBV29-1 and TRBJ1-4, with no clear D. CDR1 is SQVTM and CDR2 is ANQGSEA in the germline V gene. This CDR3 is built from 13 residues. V shed 1 base and J shed 7 bases, with 10 bases lying between them. The CDR3 here is CSVEGREAEKLFF. DNA for the CDR3: TGCAGCGTTGAAGGTCGGGAAGCTGAAAAACTGTTTTTT. Looking up the rest from reference TRBV29-1 and TRBJ1-4 gives the full variable domain: SAVISQKPSRDICQRGTSLTIQCQVDSQVTMMFWYRQQPGQSLTLIATANQGSEATYESGFVIDKFPISRPNLTFSTLTVSNMSPEDSSIYLCSVEGREAEKLFFGSGTQLSVL.

The gene calls are TRBV7-9 and TRBJ1-5, with 7 nucleotides matching TRBD1. Germline V gene lookup returns CDR1 SEHNR and CDR2 FQNEAQ (reference sequence). The CDR3 length is 14 residues. The ends lost 4 bases at V and 5 bases at J; junction bases unmatched: 5. In nucleotides, the CDR3 is TGTGCCAGCAGCTGGGGACAGAGCCATCAGCCCCAGCATTTT. This gives the protein CASSWGQSHQPQHF.

This clone turned up a few times. The rearrangement uses TRBV4-2 and TRBJ1-6, with a weak D call TRBD1 (6 bases). CDR1 LGHNA and CDR2 YNFKEQ come from the germline V gene. CDR3 length: 15 amino acids. V was pared by 1 base and J by 16 bases, with 20 bases between. CDR3 loop: CASSQGGDTPLGLHF. CDR3 nucleotide sequence: TGTGCCAGCAGCCAAGGTGGGGACACCCCTCTAGGACTCCACTTT.

This chain joins TRBV11-2 and TRBJ2-3; 12 nucleotides align to TRBD2. CDR3 length: 16 residues. Looked up from germline, CDR1 is SGHAT and CDR2 is FQNNGV. V shed 5 bases and J 3 bases; nucleotides not matched to a gene: 6. The CDR3 here is CASSPTGTSGTDTQYF. For the CDR3, the DNA is TGTGCCAGCAGCCCAACGGGGACTAGCGGGACAGATACGCAGTATTTT.

This clone was seen a handful of times. The identical CDR3 is also encoded by other nucleotide sequences in the sample. The chain couples TRBV29-1 to TRBJ1-1, with D unresolved. Trimming removed 1 base at V and 0 bases at J, with 6 bases between. Germline values: CDR1 SQVTM, CDR2 ANQGSEA. This CDR3 spans 13 amino acids. For the CDR3, the DNA is TGCAGCGTTGAAGGGCAGCTGAACACTGAAGCTTTCTTT. Amino acid sequence: CSVEGQLNTEAFF.

The chain has TRBV19 and TRBJ2-1; D is unresolved. CDR3 length: 16 residues. From germline, CDR1 is LNHDA and CDR2 SQIVND (reference sequence). V shed 1 base and J shed 4 bases, with 14 bases lying between them. The CDR3 here is CASSIGLQSVYNEQFF. CDR3 bases: TGTGCCAGTAGTATAGGTCTCCAATCCGTTTACAATGAGCAGTTCTTC.

The rearrangement joins TRBV4-3 to TRBJ2-3; no clear D. In germline, CDR1 is LGHNA, CDR2 YSLEER. The length of the CDR3 is 14 residues. V was pared by 1 base and J by 2 bases, with 7 bases between. CDR3 DNA sequence: TGCGCCAGCAGCCAAGGAGGCGACACAGATACGCAGTATTTT. Its translation: CASSQGGDTDTQYF.

This clone was picked up a small number of times. This chain links TRBV2 with TRBJ2-1; 7 bases agree with TRBD1. The ends lost 7 bases at V and 11 bases at J; junction bases unmatched: 5. CDR1 is SNHLY and CDR2 is FYNNEI in the germline V gene. The CDR3 is 11 residues long. The CDR3 is CASTTGPQQFF. The CDR3 nucleotides read TGTGCCAGCACGACAGGGCCCCAGCAGTTCTTC.

This clone was detected a few times. This chain uses TRBV4-2 with TRBJ2-5; 11 nucleotides match TRBD2. V was pared by 0 bases and J by 3 bases, with 6 bases of the junction left unmatched. The CDR3 spans 17 residues. CDR1 and CDR2 from the germline V gene are LGHNA and YNFKEQ. This chain's CDR3 is CASSQDTATSGEETQYF. The DNA of the CDR3 is TGTGCCAGCAGCCAAGATACCGCGACTAGCGGGGAAGAGACCCAGTACTTC.

V and J are TRBV6-5 and TRBJ1-2, with D perhaps TRBD1 (6 bases). The V end was cut by 6 bases, the J end by 5 bases, with 10 bases between. The CDR3 runs to 12 residues. CDR1 and CDR2 (germline): MNHEY, SVGAGI. CDR3 loop: CASRGQHYGYTF. DNA for the CDR3: TGTGCCAGCAGAGGACAGCATTATGGCTACACCTTC.

This chain connects TRBV10-3 to TRBJ1-5; D gene uncertain. Germline values: CDR1 ENHRY, CDR2 SYGVKD. The CDR3 extends over 15 amino acids. V lost 0 bases, J lost 2 bases, and 8 bases lay in between. CDR3 nucleotide sequence: TGTGCCATCAGTGAGTCGGTTATGGGCAATCAGCCCCAGCATTTT. Its translation is CAISESVMGNQPQHF.

This chain joins TRBV7-9 and TRBJ1-1; D gene unclear. This CDR3 region has 13 residues. Between the trimmed V and J ends, which lost 2 bases and 3 bases, there was a span of 7 bases. From germline, CDR1 is SEHNR and CDR2 FQNEAQ (reference sequence). Written as DNA, the CDR3 is TGTGCCAGCAGCTTACAGGTGGACACTGAAGCTTTCTTT. Its protein product is CASSLQVDTEAFF.

The V gene is TRBV7-2, the J gene TRBJ1-5; D call uncertain. This CDR3 has 12 amino acids. V gave up 1 base and J gave up 7 bases, with 5 bases separating them. Germline V gene sequence: CDR1 SGHTA, CDR2 FQGNSA. This CDR3 is CASSLGTQPQHF. DNA of the CDR3: TGTGCCAGCAGCTTAGGGACGCAGCCCCAGCATTTT. The variable domain in full, completed from reference TRBV7-2 and TRBJ1-5, reads GAGVSQSPSNKVTEKGKDVELRCDPISGHTALYWYRQSLGQGLEFLIYFQGNSAPDKSGLPSDRFSAERTGGSVSTLTIQRTQQEDSAVYLCASSLGTQPQHFGDGTRLSIL.

The V call is TRBV30, the J call TRBJ1-3; TRBD1 is a possible D gene (6 bases). V was pared by 3 bases and J by 3 bases, with 12 bases between. The CDR3 contains 14 residues. Germline CDR1 is GTSNPN and CDR2 is SVGIG (reference sequence). Written as DNA, the CDR3 is TGTGCCTGGAGCAGGGGAAGAGGTGGAAACACCATATATTTT. Amino acids: CAWSRGRGGNTIYF. The full variable domain, its missing parts supplied by reference TRBV30 and TRBJ1-3, is SQTIHQWPATLVQPVGSPLSLECTVEGTSNPNLYWYRQAAGRGLQLLFYSVGIGQISSEVPQNLSASRPQDRQFILSSKKLLLSDSGFYLCAWSRGRGGNTIYFGEGSWLTVV.

This clone was recorded a few times. The chain uses TRBV7-2 and TRBJ2-2; the D gene is possibly TRBD1 (5 bases). V was shortened by 6 bases and J by 0 bases, with 11 bases between the two germline ends. The CDR3 totals 15 residues. Looked up from germline, CDR1 is SGHTA and CDR2 is FQGNSA. As DNA, the CDR3 is TGTGCCAGCAGACCTGACAGCTCGAACACCGGGGAGCTGTTTTTT. Its translation: CASRPDSSNTGELFF.

This clone was observed a few times. The gene calls are TRBV6-5 and TRBJ1-6; D is uncertain. The V end was cut by 2 bases, the J end by 9 bases, with 5 bases between. Germline lookup yields CDR1 MNHEY and CDR2 SVGAGI. The CDR3 consists of 12 residues. In nucleotides, the CDR3 is TGTGCCAGCAGTTACCCAGGTTCACCCCTCCACTTT. It specifies CASSYPGSPLHF.

The gene calls are TRBV2 and TRBJ2-2, with D perhaps given as TRBD1 or TRBD2 (5 bases each). V was clipped by 6 bases and J by 5 bases, with 13 bases between them. This CDR3 has 14 amino acids. Germline V gene data show CDR1 as SNHLY and CDR2 as FYNNEI. The CDR3: CASRSGTGTGELFF. Written as DNA, the CDR3 is TGTGCCAGCAGATCCGGGACGGGGACCGGGGAGCTGTTTTTT.

This clone was counted only a few times. The V gene is TRBV30, the J gene TRBJ2-5; TRBD1 aligns across 9 bases. V was pared by 4 bases and J by 10 bases, with 10 bases of the junction left unmatched. CDR3 length: 13 residues. CDR1 is GTSNPN and CDR2 is SVGIG in the germline V gene (reference sequence). The CDR3 DNA is TGTGCCTGGAACCGACAGGGGGGCGCGGGCCAGTACTTC. Its translation is CAWNRQGGAGQYF. The variable domain in full, completed from reference TRBV30 and TRBJ2-5, reads SQTIHQWPATLVQPVGSPLSLECTVEGTSNPNLYWYRQAAGRGLQLLFYSVGIGQISSEVPQNLSASRPQDRQFILSSKKLLLSDSGFYLCAWNRQGGAGQYFGPGTRLLVL.

This rearrangement joins TRBV14 to TRBJ2-3; D not resolved. Trimming cost V 0 bases and J 0 bases, with 10 bases left between them. The CDR3 has 16 residues. Germline CDR1 and CDR2: SGHDN and FVKESK. CDR3 sequence: CASSQDFQPSTDTQYF. The DNA of the CDR3 is TGTGCCAGCAGCCAAGATTTCCAGCCCAGCACAGATACGCAGTATTTT.

This clone was recorded a few times. The chain couples TRBV4-2 to TRBJ2-3, with D hard to call. CDR3 length: 14 amino acids. From germline, CDR1 is LGHNA and CDR2 YNFKEQ. V lost 3 bases, J lost 2 bases, and 9 bases lay in between. The CDR3 sequence: CASSQGSHTDTQYF. In nucleotides, the CDR3 is TGTGCCAGCAGCCAGGGTTCGCACACAGATACGCAGTATTTT.

The chain couples TRBV4-3 to TRBJ2-7; D perhaps matches TRBD1 (5 bases). The V end lost 1 base, the J end lost 0 bases, and 7 bases lay between the germline ends. Germline V gene data show CDR1 as LGHNA and CDR2 as YSLEER. There are 14 residues in the CDR3. The CDR3, as DNA: TGCGCCAGCAGCCAAGGAGACAGCTCCTACGAGCAGTACTTC. Amino acid sequence: CASSQGDSSYEQYF.

J is TRBJ2-1 and V is TRBV9; TRBD2 matches at 9 bases. This CDR3 has 19 amino acids. The germline V gene has CDR1 SGDLS and CDR2 YYNGEE. Trimming at V came to 3 bases and at J to 6 bases, leaving 19 bases not matched to a gene. CDR3 region: CASSDFEAGGPARGNEQFF. The CDR3 DNA follows: TGTGCCAGCAGCGACTTCGAAGCGGGGGGCCCCGCCCGAGGCAATGAGCAGTTCTTC. The whole variable domain, remainder taken from reference TRBV9 and TRBJ2-1, is DSGVTQTPKHLITATGQRVTLRCSPRSGDLSVYWYQQSLDQGLQFLIQYYNGEERAKGNILERFSAQQFPDLHSELNLSSLELGDSALYFCASSDFEAGGPARGNEQFFGPGTRLTVL.

The table lists this clone with a few counts. The genes are TRBV29-1 and TRBJ1-2; 7 positions match TRBD1. Germline CDR1 reads SQVTM; CDR2 reads ANQGSEA. V was clipped by 4 bases and J by 5 bases; unmatched bases: 7. The CDR3 contains 13 residues. CDR3 DNA sequence: TGCAGCGTTGGAGGGGGCTGGGAGTATGGCTACACCTTC. It codes for CSVGGGWEYGYTF.

The chain joins TRBV13 to TRBJ1-2; D gene ambiguous. The germline CDR1 and CDR2 sequences are PRHDT and FYEKMQ (reference sequence). Deletions cut 5 bases from V and 8 bases from J, with 12 bases between. The CDR3 has 12 residues. The CDR3 DNA follows: TGTGCCAGCAGCCCCCGTTGGTCGGGCTACACCTTC. Protein sequence: CASSPRWSGYTF.

This clone has more than one count but fewer than ten. The chain recombines TRBV19 with TRBJ1-3; D gene unclear. The CDR3 extends over 14 amino acids. Trimming took off 6 bases at V and 4 bases at J, with 13 bases between the two ends. Germline CDR1 is LNHDA and CDR2 is SQIVND (reference sequence). CDR3 nucleotides: TGTGCCAGTAGGATCGGAGGGTCCGGAAACACCATATATTTT. Protein product: CASRIGGSGNTIYF.

The V gene is TRBV7-8, the J gene TRBJ1-4; 7 bases map to TRBD1. With V trimmed by 5 bases and J by 7 bases, 10 bases remained unmatched. The CDR3 runs 15 residues. Germline V gene sequence: CDR1 SGHVS, CDR2 FQNEAQ. The CDR3 loop is CASSPTGTVGEKLFF. The CDR3 coding sequence is TGTGCCAGCAGCCCAACCGGGACAGTCGGTGAAAAACTGTTTTTT.

This clone appeared a few times. The chain joins TRBV7-2 to TRBJ1-4; a possible D gene is TRBD1 (5 bases). Trimming took 5 bases from V and 5 from J, leaving 15 bases between them. Germline assignment: CDR1 SGHTA and CDR2 FQGNSA. CDR3 length equals 15 residues. The CDR3 sequence is CASSPRQGRNEKLFF. CDR3 nucleotide sequence: TGTGCCAGCAGCCCCCGGCAGGGACGCAATGAAAAACTGTTTTTT.